Listed below are T cell receptor beta chains from one sample, sequenced in a study of cytomegalovirus exposure and HLA in healthy donors. Measured with immunoSEQ multiplex PCR; TCRdb has only the in-frame clones, and not every one. This sample has under 200,000 clones, with around 87% found just once. Material: PBMCs. These receptors all come from a boy between 2 and 15 years old in good health and CMV-seronegative. Both conserved end residues are part of each CDR3. The order of the fields is J gene, V gene, clone size, D gene, CDR3 protein, CDR3 DNA. A D gene is named only where the DNA matches it firmly. Clone size appears in some rows only: once, few, many, or a class for an expanded clone.

TRBJ2-4	TRBV7-2	-	TRBD2	CASSLGLAGAKNIQYF	TGTGCCAGCAGCTTAGGCCTAGCGGGAGCCAAAAACATTCAGTACTTC
TRBJ2-3	TRBV10-3	-	-	CAIGASTDTQYF	TGTGCCATCGGGGCCAGCACAGATACGCAGTATTTT
TRBJ2-1	TRBV27	-	TRBD2	CASSPSTSGAYNEQFF	TGTGCCAGCAGTCCTTCTACTAGCGGGGCCTACAATGAGCAGTTCTTC
TRBJ1-5	TRBV6-1	few	-	CASSHGQGSNQPQHF	TGTGCCAGCAGCCACGGCCAGGGGAGCAATCAGCCCCAGCATTTT
TRBJ2-4	TRBV6-5	-	-	CASSYGTQDKDIQYF	TGTGCCAGCAGTTACGGGACTCAAGACAAGGACATTCAGTACTTC
TRBJ1-6	TRBV27	-	TRBD1	CASSPDRVDNSPLHF	TGTGCCAGCAGTCCGGACAGGGTAGATAATTCACCCCTCCACTTT
TRBJ2-6	TRBV5-1	once	-	CASSDYRDTPANVLTF	TGCGCCAGCAGCGATTACCGGGACACACCGGCCAACGTCCTGACTTTC
TRBJ2-3	TRBV15	-	-	CATSAPRRGGDTQYF	TGTGCCACCAGCGCACCTCGGAGGGGAGGAGATACGCAGTATTTT
TRBJ1-5	TRBV4-2	-	-	CASSHELQDQPQHF	TGTGCCAGCAGCCACGAACTTCAGGATCAGCCCCAGCATTTT
TRBJ2-7	TRBV19	-	-	CARRGRGGAYEQCF	TGTGCCAGGAGGGGCCGAGGGGGAGCCTACGAGCAGTGCTTC
TRBJ1-6	TRBV27	-	TRBD1	CASSRGPYGSPLHF	TGTGCCAGCAGTAGGGGGCCCTACGGTTCACCCCTCCACTTT
TRBJ1-2	TRBV5-4	-	-	CASSLVAGNYGYTF	TGTGCCAGCAGCTTGGTTGCAGGCAACTATGGCTACACCTTC
TRBJ2-1	TRBV6-4	many	-	CASSDSNEAHNEQFF	TGTGCCAGCAGTGACTCGAACGAGGCCCACAATGAGCAGTTCTTC
TRBJ2-7	TRBV27	-	-	CASSFLQGRQYF	TGTGCCAGCAGTTTCCTCCAGGGTCGACAGTACTTC
TRBJ2-7	TRBV29-1	-	-	CSVVAGVYEQYF	TGCAGCGTTGTCGCAGGGGTGTACGAGCAGTACTTC
TRBJ2-7	TRBV5-1	-	TRBD2	CASSPGLAGAEQYF	TGCGCCAGCAGCCCGGGACTAGCGGGAGCGGAGCAGTACTTC
TRBJ1-2	TRBV2	-	TRBD1	CASSEETGGPFVYGYTF	TGTGCCAGCAGTGAAGAGACAGGGGGGCCCTTTGTCTATGGCTACACCTTC
TRBJ2-3	TRBV7-6	-	-	CASSLAPRGVDTQYF	TGTGCCAGCAGCTTAGCCCCCAGGGGGGTTGATACGCAGTATTTT
TRBJ1-1	TRBV29-1	once	-	CSVEGVTDVVNTEAFF	TGCAGCGTTGAAGGGGTGACAGATGTGGTGAACACTGAAGCTTTCTTT
TRBJ1-4	TRBV5-6	-	-	CASSLTTEEGEKLFF	TGTGCCAGCAGCTTAACGACAGAGGAGGGGGAAAAACTGTTTTTT
TRBJ2-5	TRBV7-9	-	-	CASSNYPETQYF	TGTGCCAGCAGCAACTACCCAGAGACCCAGTACTTC
TRBJ2-1	TRBV7-6	-	-	CASSRDNEQFF	TGTGCCAGCAGCCGAGACAATGAGCAGTTCTTC
TRBJ2-1	TRBV6-5	-	-	CASSLLGGNEQFF	TGTGCCAGCAGTCTCCTAGGGGGCAATGAGCAGTTCTTC
TRBJ1-4	TRBV5-8	-	-	CASSLEGQYTATNEKLFF	TGTGCCAGCAGCTTGGAAGGACAGTACACAGCAACTAATGAAAAACTGTTTTTT
TRBJ1-2	TRBV4-2	-	-	CASSRQGRFGYTF	TGTGCCAGCAGCCGTCAGGGCCGGTTCGGCTACACCTTC
TRBJ1-1	TRBV9	-	TRBD1	CASSVGGTGGAEAFF	TGTGCCAGCAGCGTAGGTGGGACAGGGGGGGCTGAAGCTTTCTTT
TRBJ2-1	TRBV15	-	TRBD2	CATSPTSESYNEQFF	TGTGCCACCAGCCCCACTAGCGAATCCTACAATGAGCAGTTCTTC
TRBJ1-1	TRBV29-1	-	TRBD1	CSVEVGGQGYTEAFF	TGCAGCGTTGAAGTTGGGGGACAGGGATACACTGAAGCTTTCTTT
TRBJ2-7	TRBV28	-	-	CASTKRGGSYEQYF	TGTGCCAGCACCAAACGTGGAGGGTCCTACGAGCAGTACTTC
TRBJ2-2	TRBV7-6	-	-	CASSLVETDTGELFF	TGTGCCAGCAGCTTAGTGGAGACAGACACCGGGGAGCTGTTTTTT
TRBJ2-7	TRBV7-9	-	TRBD2	CASSLAKLAGVGEQYF	TGTGCCAGCAGCTTAGCCAAACTAGCGGGAGTAGGCGAGCAGTACTTC
TRBJ1-2	TRBV6-5	-	-	CASRQTGGYTF	TGTGCCAGCAGACAAACAGGTGGCTACACCTTC
TRBJ2-7	TRBV6-5	-	TRBD1	CASSLRDRTYEQYF	TGTGCCAGCAGTCTCCGGGACAGAACCTACGAGCAGTACTTC
TRBJ2-7	TRBV19	-	TRBD1	CASSIRGTYEQYF	TGTGCCAGTAGTATCAGGGGGACCTACGAGCAGTACTTC
TRBJ2-1	TRBV5-1	-	TRBD1	CASSNEDRGRHNEQFF	TGCGCCAGCAGCAACGAGGACAGGGGGCGGCACAATGAGCAGTTCTTC
TRBJ2-7	TRBV7-3	-	-	CASSLTGRGEQYF	TGTGCCAGCAGCTTAACAGGGCGGGGCGAGCAGTACTTC
TRBJ2-3	TRBV2	-	-	CARGLSGTDTQYF	TGTGCCCGAGGACTGTCGGGAACAGATACGCAGTATTTT
TRBJ2-1	TRBV11-3	-	TRBD1	CASSLGDRGNNEQFF	TGTGCCAGCAGCCTCGGGGACAGGGGTAACAATGAGCAGTTCTTC
TRBJ1-1	TRBV4-1	-	TRBD1	CASSQAPGQGETEAFF	TGCGCCAGCAGCCAAGCCCCGGGACAGGGAGAGACTGAAGCTTTCTTT
TRBJ1-1	TRBV23-1	-	TRBD1	CASSQGTGPRNTEAFF	TGCGCCAGCAGTCAGGGGACAGGGCCAAGGAACACTGAAGCTTTCTTT
TRBJ1-5	TRBV29-1	-	-	CSVGEGRERNQPQHF	TGCAGCGTTGGGGAGGGGCGGGAGCGCAATCAGCCCCAGCATTTT
TRBJ2-5	TRBV6-5	-	-	CASSYSRKGETQYF	TGTGCCAGCAGTTACTCGCGGAAGGGGGAGACCCAGTACTTC
TRBJ1-4	TRBV6-6	-	-	CASSYWPTTNEKLFF	TGTGCCAGCAGTTATTGGCCAACAACTAATGAAAAACTGTTTTTT
TRBJ2-7	TRBV6-6	-	-	CASRERSSYEQYF	TGTGCCAGCAGGGAACGGAGCTCCTACGAGCAGTACTTC
TRBJ2-3	TRBV19	-	-	CASKHTSTDTQYF	TGTGCCAGTAAGCATACGAGCACAGATACGCAGTATTTT